This is a list of T cell receptor beta chains from one sample in a study of PD-L1 blockade in urothelial cancer. The repertoire was sequenced with immunoSEQ multiplex PCR; TCRdb's copy has only in-frame clones and lacks some. Seen here are over 45,000 clones, 70% to 90% observed once, and the top ten hold about 7.6%. Sequences were derived from PBMCs, sampled around atezolizumab (anti-PD-L1) treatment. The receptors derive from a man aged 55-75 years with urothelial cancer. The CDR3 runs from the conserved cysteine through the conserved F or W. Each record gives: V gene, clone size, J gene, D gene, CDR3 protein, CDR3 DNA. A D gene is named only where the DNA matches it firmly. Clone size is given for some rows only: seen once, a few or many times, or a class if the clone is expanded.

TRBV5-6	NA	TRBJ2-7	TRBD2	CASSPGTSGGQFRGEQYF	TGTGCCAGCAGCCCAGGGACTAGCGGGGGACAGTTCCGTGGCGAGCAGTACTTC
TRBV2	NA	TRBJ1-1	TRBD1	CASSRQGTNTEAFF	TGTGCCAGCAGTCGACAGGGGACGAACACTGAAGCTTTCTTT
TRBV25-1	NA	TRBJ2-2	TRBD1	CASSEFGDRVNTGELFF	TGTGCCAGCAGTGAATTCGGGGACAGGGTCAACACCGGGGAGCTGTTTTTT
TRBV7-3	NA	TRBJ2-2	TRBD2	CASSEIAGGPGELFF	TGTGCCAGCAGCGAAATAGCGGGGGGGCCCGGGGAGCTGTTTTTT
TRBV7-3	NA	TRBJ2-7	TRBD2	CASSLGGGAYEQYF	TGTGCCAGCAGCTTAGGGGGGGGAGCCTACGAGCAGTACTTC
TRBV23-1	NA	TRBJ2-3	TRBD2	CASSRRSGGAKDTQYF	TGCGCCAGCAGTCGGCGTAGCGGGGGGGCCAAAGATACGCAGTATTTT
TRBV29-1	NA	TRBJ2-7	TRBD1	CSVGPRQGSYEQYF	TGCAGCGTTGGCCCGAGACAGGGTTCCTACGAGCAGTACTTC
TRBV28	NA	TRBJ2-4	NA	CASTRRGAQRDLNIQYF	TGTGCCAGCACCAGACGCGGGGCACAAAGGGACTTAAACATTCAGTACTTC
TRBV5-1	NA	TRBJ2-1	NA	CASSFGVYNEQFF	TGCGCCAGCAGCTTTGGAGTCTACAATGAGCAGTTCTTC
TRBV6-6	NA	TRBJ1-6	TRBD1	CASRLTGGANHSPLHF	TGTGCCAGCAGATTAACAGGGGGCGCGAATCATTCACCCCTCCACTTT
TRBV10-1	once	TRBJ2-7	TRBD1	CASRASGTGSEQYF	TGCGCCAGCAGAGCCTCCGGGACAGGGTCTGAGCAGTACTTC
TRBV5-4	NA	TRBJ2-2	NA	CASSLAARGTGELFF	TGTGCCAGCAGCTTGGCCGCCAGGGGCACCGGGGAGCTGTTTTTT
TRBV6-4	NA	TRBJ1-2	TRBD1	CASRDRGNGYTF	TGTGCCAGCAGGGACAGGGGGAATGGCTACACCTTC
TRBV7-2	NA	TRBJ2-2	NA	CASSPSTGELFF	TGTGCCAGCAGCCCCAGCACCGGGGAGCTGTTTTTT
TRBV19	NA	TRBJ2-3	NA	CASSPLRGTPSTDTQYF	TGTGCCAGTAGTCCTCTACGGGGGACTCCTAGCACAGATACGCAGTATTTT
TRBV18	NA	TRBJ2-3	NA	CASSPRVGGNTDTQYF	TGTGCCAGCTCACCACGGGTCGGGGGAAACACAGATACGCAGTATTTT
TRBV6-5	NA	TRBJ1-1	NA	CARWTSVGTEAFF	TGTGCCAGGTGGACTTCTGTTGGCACTGAAGCTTTCTTT
TRBV14	NA	TRBJ1-2	TRBD1	CASSLAGGRSNYGYTF	TGTGCCAGCAGCCTCGCAGGGGGGCGTTCTAACTATGGCTACACCTTC
TRBV5-6	NA	TRBJ2-1	TRBD1	CASSFRDRVLWAYNEQFF	TGTGCCAGCAGCTTTAGGGACAGGGTTTTGTGGGCTTACAATGAGCAGTTCTTC
TRBV10-3	NA	TRBJ2-5	NA	CAISMGHQETQYF	TGTGCCATCAGTATGGGGCACCAAGAGACCCAGTACTTC
TRBV6-1	NA	TRBJ1-2	TRBD1	CASSSDRVHGYTF	TGTGCCAGCAGTTCGGACAGGGTGCATGGCTACACCTTC
TRBV30	NA	TRBJ1-5	NA	CAWSVGGGSGQPQHF	TGTGCCTGGAGTGTTGGGGGCGGGAGTGGGCAGCCCCAGCATTTT
TRBV6-1	NA	TRBJ2-1	NA	CASSVEGQVSYNEQFF	TGTGCCAGCAGTGTCGAGGGTCAGGTCAGCTACAATGAGCAGTTCTTC
TRBV18	NA	TRBJ2-2	NA	CASSPLASNTGELFF	TGTGCCAGCTCACCATTAGCCTCGAACACCGGGGAGCTGTTTTTT
TRBV11-2	NA	TRBJ1-2	NA	CASSLDRRGGGYTF	TGTGCCAGCAGCTTAGATCGACGGGGGGGTGGCTACACCTTC
TRBV4-1	NA	TRBJ2-1	TRBD1	CASSRGTGGYNEQFF	TGCGCCAGCAGCCGCGGGACAGGGGGCTACAATGAGCAGTTCTTC
TRBV6-4	NA	TRBJ2-2	TRBD1	CASSSDRENTGELFF	TGTGCCAGCAGTTCAGACAGGGAGAACACCGGGGAGCTGTTTTTT
TRBV25-1	NA	TRBJ2-5	TRBD2	CASSGGGGRGETQYF	TGTGCCAGCAGTGGAGGCGGGGGGCGCGGAGAGACCCAGTACTTC
TRBV11-3	once	TRBJ2-1	TRBD2	CASSLARTSSTYNEQFF	TGTGCCAGCAGCTTAGCTAGGACTAGCTCTACCTACAATGAGCAGTTCTTC
TRBV18	NA	TRBJ2-3	TRBD2	CASSTGGFPDTQYF	TGTGCCAGCTCAACGGGGGGGTTTCCAGATACGCAGTATTTT
TRBV9	NA	TRBJ2-1	TRBD1	CASSEDRAGYNEQFF	TGTGCCAGCAGCGAGGACAGGGCAGGGTACAATGAGCAGTTCTTC
TRBV9	NA	TRBJ1-4	NA	CASSRSDTVATNEKLFF	TGTGCCAGCAGCAGGTCAGACACCGTTGCAACTAATGAAAAACTGTTTTTT
TRBV18	NA	TRBJ2-7	NA	CASSPQGAGYEQYF	TGTGCCAGCTCACCACAAGGGGCCGGCTACGAGCAGTACTTC
TRBV19	NA	TRBJ2-3	NA	CASSISGSADTQYF	TGTGCCAGTAGTATATCGGGGTCTGCAGATACGCAGTATTTT
TRBV27	NA	TRBJ2-7	NA	CASSIQVKYEQYF	TGTGCCAGCAGCATACAGGTTAAATACGAGCAGTACTTC
TRBV5-1	NA	TRBJ2-2	TRBD2	CASSSGLAGVSTGELFF	TGCGCCAGCAGCTCGGGACTAGCGGGGGTTAGCACCGGGGAGCTGTTTTTT
TRBV9	NA	TRBJ1-2	TRBD1	CASSSGQNYGYTF	TGTGCCAGCAGTTCGGGACAGAACTATGGCTACACCTTC
TRBV30	NA	TRBJ1-1	NA	CAWSVQGEGTEAFF	TGTGCCTGGAGTGTACAAGGGGAGGGCACTGAAGCTTTCTTT
TRBV30	NA	TRBJ1-1	NA	CAWRRTRNTEAFF	TGTGCCTGGAGGAGGACACGGAACACTGAAGCTTTCTTT
TRBV7-6	NA	TRBJ1-2	NA	CASSRGGFRGFLYGYTF	TGTGCCAGCAGCCGGGGGGGCTTCAGAGGGTTCCTCTATGGCTACACCTTC
TRBV5-1	NA	TRBJ1-6	NA	CASSSRSSYNSPLHF	TGCGCCAGCAGCTCCCGTAGCTCCTATAATTCACCCCTCCACTTT
TRBV5-1	NA	TRBJ2-7	TRBD1	CASSVRGTGVSYEQYF	TGCGCCAGCAGCGTGAGGGGGACAGGGGTCTCCTACGAGCAGTACTTC